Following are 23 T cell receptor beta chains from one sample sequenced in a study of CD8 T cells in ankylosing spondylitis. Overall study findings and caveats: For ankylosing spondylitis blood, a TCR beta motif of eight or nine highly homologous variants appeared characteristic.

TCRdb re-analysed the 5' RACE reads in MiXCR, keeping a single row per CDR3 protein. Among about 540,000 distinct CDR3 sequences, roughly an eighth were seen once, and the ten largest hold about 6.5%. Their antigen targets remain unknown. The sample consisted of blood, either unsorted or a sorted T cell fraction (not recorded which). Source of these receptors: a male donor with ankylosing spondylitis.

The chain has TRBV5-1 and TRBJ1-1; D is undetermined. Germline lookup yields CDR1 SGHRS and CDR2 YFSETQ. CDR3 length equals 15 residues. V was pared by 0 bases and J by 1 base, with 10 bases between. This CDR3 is CASSLARPGNTEAFF. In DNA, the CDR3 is TGCGCCAGCAGCTTGGCCCGGCCGGGGAACACTGAAGCTTTCTTT.

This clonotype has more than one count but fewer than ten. The CDR3 loop reads CSARQLLAGHTDTQYF. CDR3 nucleotides: TGCAGTGCTCGTCAGCTACTAGCGGGACACACAGATACGCAGTATTTT. V usage is TRBV20-1 and J usage is TRBJ2-3; 10 bases agree with TRBD2. The CDR3 loop spans 16 amino acids. J gave up 2 bases and V 5 bases, and 10 bases lay outside the gene matches. Germline lookup yields CDR1 DFQATT and CDR2 SNEGSKA (reference sequence).

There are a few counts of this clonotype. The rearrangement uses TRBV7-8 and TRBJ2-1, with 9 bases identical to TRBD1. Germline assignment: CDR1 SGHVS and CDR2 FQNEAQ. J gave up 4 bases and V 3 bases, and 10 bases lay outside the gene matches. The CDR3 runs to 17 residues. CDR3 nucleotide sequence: TGTGCCAGCAGCTTGGGACAGGGTGGTCACTATTACAATGAGCAGTTCTTC. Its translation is CASSLGQGGHYYNEQFF.

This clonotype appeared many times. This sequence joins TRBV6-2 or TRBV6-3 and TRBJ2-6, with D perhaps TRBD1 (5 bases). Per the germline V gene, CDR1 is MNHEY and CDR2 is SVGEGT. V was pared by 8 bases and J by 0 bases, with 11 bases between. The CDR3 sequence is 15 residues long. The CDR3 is CASGIDSSGANVLTF. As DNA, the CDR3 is TGTGCCAGCGGAATCGACAGCTCTGGGGCCAACGTCCTGACTTTC.

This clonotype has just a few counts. The CDR3: CSAPLPGQGEFVEQFF. CDR3 coding DNA: TGCAGTGCCCCCCTGCCGGGGCAGGGAGAGTTCGTCGAGCAGTTCTTC. The chain carries TRBV20-1 and TRBJ2-1; D could derive from TRBD1 or TRBD2 (5 bases each). From germline, CDR1 is DFQATT and CDR2 SNEGSKA (reference sequence). V shed 6 bases and J shed 10 bases, with 28 bases lying between them. The CDR3 consists of 16 residues.

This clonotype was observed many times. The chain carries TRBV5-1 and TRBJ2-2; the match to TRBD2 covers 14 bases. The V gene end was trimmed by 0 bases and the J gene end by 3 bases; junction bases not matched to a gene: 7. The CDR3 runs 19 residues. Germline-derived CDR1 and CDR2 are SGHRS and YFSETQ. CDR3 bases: TGCGCCAGCAGCTTGGCCCGGACTAGCGGGAGGTGGGACACCGGGGAGCTGTTTTTT. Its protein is CASSLARTSGRWDTGELFF. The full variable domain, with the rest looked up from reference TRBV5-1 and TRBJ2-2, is KAGVTQTPRYLIKTRGQQVTLSCSPISGHRSVSWYQQTPGQGLQFLFEYFSETQRNKGNFPGRFSGRQFSNSRSEMNVSTLELGDSALYLCASSLARTSGRWDTGELFFGEGSRLTVL.

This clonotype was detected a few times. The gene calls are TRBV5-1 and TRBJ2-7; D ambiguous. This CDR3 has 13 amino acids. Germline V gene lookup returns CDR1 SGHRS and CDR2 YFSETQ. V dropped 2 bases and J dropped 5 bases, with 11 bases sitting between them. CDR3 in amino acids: CASSFYPGDEQYF. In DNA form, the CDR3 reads TGCGCCAGCAGCTTTTACCCTGGGGACGAGCAGTACTTC.

The CDR3 bases are TGTGCCAGCAGTGTCTCTACGGCCCCAAGTACGCAGTATTTT. It specifies CASSVSTAPSTQYF. This chain connects TRBV6-1 to TRBJ2-3; D is ambiguous. Germline CDR1 MNHNS, CDR2 SASEGT. CDR3 length: 14 amino acids. Between the trimmed V and J ends, which lost 4 bases and 8 bases, there was a span of 16 bases.

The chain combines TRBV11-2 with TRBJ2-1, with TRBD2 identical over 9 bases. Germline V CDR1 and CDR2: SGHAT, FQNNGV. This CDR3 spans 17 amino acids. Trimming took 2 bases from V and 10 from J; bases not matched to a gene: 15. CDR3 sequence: CASSLRLASGIVGEQFF. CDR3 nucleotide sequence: TGTGCCAGCAGCTTAAGGTTGGCTAGCGGGATCGTAGGCGAGCAGTTCTTC. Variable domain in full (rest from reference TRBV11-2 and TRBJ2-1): EAGVAQSPRYKIIEKRQSVAFWCNPISGHATLYWYQQILGQGPKLLIQFQNNGVVDDSQLPKDRFSAERLKGVDSTLKIQPAKLEDSAVYLCASSLRLASGIVGEQFFGPGTRLTVL.

The CDR3 nucleotides are TGTGCCAGCAGCCTGTTCTCGATTTCGGCTCAGCCCCAGCATTTT. Its translation: CASSLFSISAQPQHF. The chain couples TRBV3-1 to TRBJ1-5, with no clear D. The germline CDR1 and CDR2 sequences are LGHDT and YNNKEL (reference sequence). The CDR3 has 15 amino acids. Trimming stripped 4 bases from V and 6 bases from J, with 16 bases between.

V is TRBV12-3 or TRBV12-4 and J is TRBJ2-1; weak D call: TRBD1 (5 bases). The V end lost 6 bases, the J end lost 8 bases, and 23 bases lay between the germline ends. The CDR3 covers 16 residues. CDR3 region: CASSHIAGQGPDEQFF. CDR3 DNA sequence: TGTGCCAGCAGCCACATAGCCGGGCAGGGCCCCGATGAGCAGTTCTTC.

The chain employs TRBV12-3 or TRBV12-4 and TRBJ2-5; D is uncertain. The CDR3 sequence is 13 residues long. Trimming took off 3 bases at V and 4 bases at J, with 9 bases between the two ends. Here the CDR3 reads CASSFWRGETQYF. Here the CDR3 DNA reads TGTGCCAGCAGTTTCTGGCGAGGAGAGACCCAGTACTTC.

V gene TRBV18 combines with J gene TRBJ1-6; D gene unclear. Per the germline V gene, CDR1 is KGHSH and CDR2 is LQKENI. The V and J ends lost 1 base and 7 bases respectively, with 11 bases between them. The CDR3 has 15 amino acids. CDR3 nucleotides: TGTGCCAGCTCACCACTTACCAACATCAATTCACCCCTCCACTTT. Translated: CASSPLTNINSPLHF.

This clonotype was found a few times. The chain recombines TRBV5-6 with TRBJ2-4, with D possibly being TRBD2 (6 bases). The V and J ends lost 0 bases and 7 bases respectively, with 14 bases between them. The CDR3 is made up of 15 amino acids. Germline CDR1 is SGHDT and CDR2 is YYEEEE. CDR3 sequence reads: CASSLVGRQLNIQYF. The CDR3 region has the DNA TGTGCCAGCAGCTTGGTCGGGAGACAGTTGAACATTCAGTACTTC.

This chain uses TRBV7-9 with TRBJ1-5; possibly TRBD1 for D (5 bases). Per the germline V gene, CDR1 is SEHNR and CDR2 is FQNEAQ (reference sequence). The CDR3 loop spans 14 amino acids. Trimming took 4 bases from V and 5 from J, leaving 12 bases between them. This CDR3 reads CASSYLGGDQPQHF. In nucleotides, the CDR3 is TGTGCCAGCAGCTATCTTGGGGGTGATCAGCCCCAGCATTTT.

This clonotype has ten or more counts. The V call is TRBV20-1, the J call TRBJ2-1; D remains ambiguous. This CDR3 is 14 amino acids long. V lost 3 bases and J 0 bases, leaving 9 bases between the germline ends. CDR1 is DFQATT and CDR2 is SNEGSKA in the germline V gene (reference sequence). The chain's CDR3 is CSASSLRSYNEQFF. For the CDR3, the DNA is TGCAGTGCTAGTTCTCTCCGCTCCTACAATGAGCAGTTCTTC.

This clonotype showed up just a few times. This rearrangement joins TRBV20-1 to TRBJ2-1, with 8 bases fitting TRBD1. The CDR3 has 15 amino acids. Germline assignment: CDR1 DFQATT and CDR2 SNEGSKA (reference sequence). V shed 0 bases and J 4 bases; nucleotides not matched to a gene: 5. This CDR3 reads CSARDRQGWYNEQFF. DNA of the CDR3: TGCAGTGCTAGAGACCGACAGGGGTGGTACAATGAGCAGTTCTTC.

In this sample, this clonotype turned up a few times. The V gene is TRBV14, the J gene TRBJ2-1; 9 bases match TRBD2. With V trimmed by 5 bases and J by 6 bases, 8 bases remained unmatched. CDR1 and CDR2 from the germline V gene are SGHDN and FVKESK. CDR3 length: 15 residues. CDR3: CASSSLVAGVNEQFF. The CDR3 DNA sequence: TGTGCCAGCAGCTCCCTGGTAGCGGGAGTCAATGAGCAGTTCTTC.

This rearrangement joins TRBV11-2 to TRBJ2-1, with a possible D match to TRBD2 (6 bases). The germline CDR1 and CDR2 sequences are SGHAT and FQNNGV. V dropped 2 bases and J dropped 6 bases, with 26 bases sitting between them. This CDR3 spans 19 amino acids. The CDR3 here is CASSLWDSRRANLGNEQFF. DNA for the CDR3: TGTGCCAGCAGCTTATGGGACTCGAGGCGAGCGAACTTAGGCAATGAGCAGTTCTTC.

The CDR3 nucleotides read TGCGCCAGCAGCCAAGCGACCGTTCATCAGCCCCAGCATTTT. This gives the protein CASSQATVHQPQHF. The V call is TRBV4-1, the J call TRBJ1-5, with unresolved D. Trimming shortened V by 1 base and J by 5 bases, and 9 bases separated the two germline ends. The CDR3 loop spans 14 amino acids. Germline CDR1 and CDR2: MGHRA and YSYEKL.

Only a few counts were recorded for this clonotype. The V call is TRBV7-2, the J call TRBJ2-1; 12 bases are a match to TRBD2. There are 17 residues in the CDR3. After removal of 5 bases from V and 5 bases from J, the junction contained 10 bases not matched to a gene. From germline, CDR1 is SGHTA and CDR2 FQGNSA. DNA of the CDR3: TGTGCCAGCAGCCCATACGGGACTAGCGGGTCTAACAATGAGCAGTTCTTC. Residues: CASSPYGTSGSNNEQFF.

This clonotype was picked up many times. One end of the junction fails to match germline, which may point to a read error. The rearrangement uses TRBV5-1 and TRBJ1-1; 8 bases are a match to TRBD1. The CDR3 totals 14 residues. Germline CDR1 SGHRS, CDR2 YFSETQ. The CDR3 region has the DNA TGCGCCAGCAGCTCGGGACAGGTCCACTGGGTGCTTAGATTT. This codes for CASSSGQVHWVLRF.

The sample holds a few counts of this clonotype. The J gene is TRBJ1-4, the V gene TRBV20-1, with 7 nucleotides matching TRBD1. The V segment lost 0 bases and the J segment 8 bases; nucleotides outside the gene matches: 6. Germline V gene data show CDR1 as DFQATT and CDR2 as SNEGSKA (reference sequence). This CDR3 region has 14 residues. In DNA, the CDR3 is TGCAGTGCTAGAGATGAGGGGGCCGGGGAAAAACTGTTTTTT. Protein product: CSARDEGAGEKLFF.